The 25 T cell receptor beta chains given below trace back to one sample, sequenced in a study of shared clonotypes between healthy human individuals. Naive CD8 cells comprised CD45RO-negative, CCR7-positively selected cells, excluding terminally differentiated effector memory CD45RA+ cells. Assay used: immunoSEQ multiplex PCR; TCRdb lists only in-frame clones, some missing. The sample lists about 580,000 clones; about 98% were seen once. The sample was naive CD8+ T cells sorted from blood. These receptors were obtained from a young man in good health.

In DNA, the CDR3 is TGTGCCAGCAGCTTAGAGCCAGGGAAGGCTGATTCTTATGGCTACACCTTC. Translation: CASSLEPGKADSYGYTF. The chain has TRBV7-8 and TRBJ1-2; D is perhaps TRBD1 (5 bases). Germline V gene lookup returns CDR1 SGHVS and CDR2 FQNEAQ. This CDR3 comprises 17 residues. V dropped 1 base and J dropped 5 bases, with 20 bases sitting between them.

This CDR3 is CASSFSGNEQFF. The DNA for the CDR3 is TGTGCCAGCAGCTTTTCAGGGAATGAGCAGTTCTTC. This rearrangement joins TRBV5-6 to TRBJ2-1; tentatively, D is TRBD1 (5 bases). Per the germline V gene, CDR1 is SGHDT and CDR2 is YYEEEE. The CDR3 has 12 amino acids. V lost 2 bases, J lost 7 bases, and 7 bases lay in between.

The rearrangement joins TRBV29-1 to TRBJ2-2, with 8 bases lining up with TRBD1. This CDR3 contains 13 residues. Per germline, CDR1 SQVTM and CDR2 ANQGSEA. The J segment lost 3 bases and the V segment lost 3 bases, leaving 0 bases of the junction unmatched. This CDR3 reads CSVDRGHTGELFF. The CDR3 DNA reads TGCAGCGTTGACAGGGGGCACACCGGGGAGCTGTTTTTT.

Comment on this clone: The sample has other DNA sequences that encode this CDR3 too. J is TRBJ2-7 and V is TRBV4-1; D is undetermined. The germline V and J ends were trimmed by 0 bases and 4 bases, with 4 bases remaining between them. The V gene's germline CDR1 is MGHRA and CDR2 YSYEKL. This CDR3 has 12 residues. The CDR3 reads CASSQDGYEQYF. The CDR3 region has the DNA TGCGCCAGCAGCCAAGATGGTTACGAGCAGTACTTC.

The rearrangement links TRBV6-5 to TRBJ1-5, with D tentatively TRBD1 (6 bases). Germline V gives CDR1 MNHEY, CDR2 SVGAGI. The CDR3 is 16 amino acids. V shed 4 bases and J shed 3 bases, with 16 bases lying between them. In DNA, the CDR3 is TGTGCCAGCAGTTCTCAAGGCGGGGGCACCAATCAGCCCCAGCATTTT. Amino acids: CASSSQGGGTNQPQHF.

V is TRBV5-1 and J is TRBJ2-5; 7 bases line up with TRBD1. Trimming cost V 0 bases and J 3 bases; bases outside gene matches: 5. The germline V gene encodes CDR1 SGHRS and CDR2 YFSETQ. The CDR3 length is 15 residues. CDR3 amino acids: CASSLVAGGEETQYF. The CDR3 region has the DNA TGCGCCAGCAGCTTGGTGGCAGGGGGTGAAGAGACCCAGTACTTC.

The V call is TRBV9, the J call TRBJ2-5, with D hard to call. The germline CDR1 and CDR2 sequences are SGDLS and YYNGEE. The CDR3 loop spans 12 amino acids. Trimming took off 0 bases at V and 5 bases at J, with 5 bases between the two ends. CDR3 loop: CASSVDLETQYF. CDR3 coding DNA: TGTGCCAGCAGCGTAGATTTGGAGACCCAGTACTTC.

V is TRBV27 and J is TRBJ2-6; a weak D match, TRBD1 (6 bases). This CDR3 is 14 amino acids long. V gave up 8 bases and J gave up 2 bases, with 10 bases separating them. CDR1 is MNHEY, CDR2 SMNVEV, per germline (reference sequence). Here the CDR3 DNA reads TGTGCCAGCTCCAAGGGGGCTGGGGCCAACGTCCTGACTTTC. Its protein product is CASSKGAGANVLTF.

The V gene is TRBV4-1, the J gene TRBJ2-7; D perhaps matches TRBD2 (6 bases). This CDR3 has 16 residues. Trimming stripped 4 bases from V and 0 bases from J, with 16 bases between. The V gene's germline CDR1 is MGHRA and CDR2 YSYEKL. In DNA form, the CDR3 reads TGCGCCAGCAGCCCCTCCGGGGACTCCATCTCCTACGAGCAGTACTTC. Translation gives CASSPSGDSISYEQYF.

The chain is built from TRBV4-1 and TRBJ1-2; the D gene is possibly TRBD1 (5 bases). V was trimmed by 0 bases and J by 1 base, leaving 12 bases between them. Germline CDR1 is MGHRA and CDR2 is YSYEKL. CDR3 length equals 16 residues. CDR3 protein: CASSQEATAYNYGYTF. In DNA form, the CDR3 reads TGCGCCAGCAGCCAAGAAGCGACAGCCTATAACTATGGCTACACCTTC.

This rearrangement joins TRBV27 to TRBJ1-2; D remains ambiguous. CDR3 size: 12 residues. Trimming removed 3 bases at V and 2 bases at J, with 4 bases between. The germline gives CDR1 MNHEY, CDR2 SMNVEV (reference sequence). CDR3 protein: CASSFGNYGYTF. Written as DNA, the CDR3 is TGTGCCAGCAGTTTTGGGAACTATGGCTACACCTTC.

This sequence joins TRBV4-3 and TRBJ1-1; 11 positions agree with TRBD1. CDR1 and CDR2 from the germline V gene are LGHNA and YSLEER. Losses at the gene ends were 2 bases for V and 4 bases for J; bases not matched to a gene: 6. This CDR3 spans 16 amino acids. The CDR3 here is CASSQQHGTGGTEAFF. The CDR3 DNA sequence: TGCGCCAGCAGCCAACAACACGGGACAGGGGGCACTGAAGCTTTCTTT.

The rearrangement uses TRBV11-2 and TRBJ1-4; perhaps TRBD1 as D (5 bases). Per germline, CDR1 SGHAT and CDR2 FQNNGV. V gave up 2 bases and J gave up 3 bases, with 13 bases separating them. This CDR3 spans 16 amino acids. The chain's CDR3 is CASSLLWGRANEKLFF. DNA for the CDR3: TGTGCCAGCAGCTTACTCTGGGGGAGGGCTAATGAAAAACTGTTTTTT.

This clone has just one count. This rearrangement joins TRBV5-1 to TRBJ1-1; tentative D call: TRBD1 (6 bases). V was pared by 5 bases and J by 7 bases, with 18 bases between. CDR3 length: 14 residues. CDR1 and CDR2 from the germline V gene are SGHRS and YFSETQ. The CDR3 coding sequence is TGCGCCAGCAGACGGCCAGGGGACGGGAGTGAAGCTTTCTTT. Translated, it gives CASRRPGDGSEAFF.

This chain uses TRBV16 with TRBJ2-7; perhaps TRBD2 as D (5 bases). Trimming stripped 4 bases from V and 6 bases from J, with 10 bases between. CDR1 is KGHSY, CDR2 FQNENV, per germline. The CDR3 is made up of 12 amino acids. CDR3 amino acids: CASSLDYAEQYF. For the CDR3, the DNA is TGTGCCAGCAGCCTAGACTACGCCGAGCAGTACTTC.

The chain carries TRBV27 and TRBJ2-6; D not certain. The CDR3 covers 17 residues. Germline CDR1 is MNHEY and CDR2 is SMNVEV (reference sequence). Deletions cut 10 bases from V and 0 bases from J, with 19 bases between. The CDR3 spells CATLIVNTNSGANVLTF. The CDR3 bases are TGTGCCACCCTAATCGTGAACACAAACTCTGGGGCCAACGTCCTGACTTTC.

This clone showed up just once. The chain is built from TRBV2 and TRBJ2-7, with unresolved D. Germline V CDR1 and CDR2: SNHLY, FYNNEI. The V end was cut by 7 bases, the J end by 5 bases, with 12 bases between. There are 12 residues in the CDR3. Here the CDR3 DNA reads TGTGCCAGCACGGGCAGGTTACACGAGCAGTACTTC. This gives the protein CASTGRLHEQYF.

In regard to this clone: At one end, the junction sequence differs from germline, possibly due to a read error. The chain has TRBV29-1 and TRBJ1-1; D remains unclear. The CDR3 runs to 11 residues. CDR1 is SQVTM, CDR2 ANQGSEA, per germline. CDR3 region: CSVEGGTMGSF. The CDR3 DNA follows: TGCAGCGTTGAAGGGGGTACGATGGGGTCCTTT. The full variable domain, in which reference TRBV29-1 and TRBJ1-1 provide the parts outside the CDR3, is SAVISQKPSRDICQRGTSLTIQCQVDSQVTMMFWYRQQPGQSLTLIATANQGSEATYESGFVIDKFPISRPNLTFSTLTVSNMSPEDSSIYLCSVEGGTMGSFGQGTRLTVV.

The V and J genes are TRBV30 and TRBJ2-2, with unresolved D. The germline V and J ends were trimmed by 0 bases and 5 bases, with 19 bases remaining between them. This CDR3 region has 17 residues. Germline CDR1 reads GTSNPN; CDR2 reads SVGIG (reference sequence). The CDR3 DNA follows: TGTGCCTGGAGTGTACTTCGGATTACATCAAATACCGGGGAGCTGTTTTTT. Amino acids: CAWSVLRITSNTGELFF.

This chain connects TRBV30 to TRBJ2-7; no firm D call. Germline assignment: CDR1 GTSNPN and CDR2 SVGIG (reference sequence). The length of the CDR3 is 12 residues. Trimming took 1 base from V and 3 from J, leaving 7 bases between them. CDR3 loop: CAWSGKFYEQYF. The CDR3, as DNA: TGTGCCTGGAGTGGGAAATTCTACGAGCAGTACTTC. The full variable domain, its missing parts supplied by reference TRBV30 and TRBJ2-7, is SQTIHQWPATLVQPVGSPLSLECTVEGTSNPNLYWYRQAAGRGLQLLFYSVGIGQISSEVPQNLSASRPQDRQFILSSKKLLLSDSGFYLCAWSGKFYEQYFGPGTRLTVT.

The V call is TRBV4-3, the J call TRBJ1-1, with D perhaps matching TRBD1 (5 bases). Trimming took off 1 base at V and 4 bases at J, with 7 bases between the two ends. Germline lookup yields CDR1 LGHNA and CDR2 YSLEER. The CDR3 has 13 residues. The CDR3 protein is CASSQGQSTEAFF. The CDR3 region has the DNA TGCGCCAGCAGCCAAGGACAGTCCACTGAAGCTTTCTTT.

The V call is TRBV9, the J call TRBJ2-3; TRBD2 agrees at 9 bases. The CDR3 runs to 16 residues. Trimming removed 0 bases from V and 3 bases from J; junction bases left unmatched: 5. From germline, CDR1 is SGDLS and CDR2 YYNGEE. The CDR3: CASSVGGRGDTDTQYF. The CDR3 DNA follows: TGTGCCAGCAGCGTAGGCGGGAGGGGGGATACAGATACGCAGTATTTT.

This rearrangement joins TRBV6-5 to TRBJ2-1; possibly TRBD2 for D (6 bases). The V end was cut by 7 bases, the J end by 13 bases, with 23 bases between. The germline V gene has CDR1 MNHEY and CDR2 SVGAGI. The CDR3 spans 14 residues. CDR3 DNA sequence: TGTGCCAGCACCCAAACGGTCGGGGGATTAATCCAGTTCTTC. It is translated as CASTQTVGGLIQFF.

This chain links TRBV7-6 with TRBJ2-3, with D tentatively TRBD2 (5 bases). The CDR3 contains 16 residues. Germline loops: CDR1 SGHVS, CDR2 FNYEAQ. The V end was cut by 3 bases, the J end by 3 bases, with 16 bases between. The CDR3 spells CASSFGPTGETDTQYF. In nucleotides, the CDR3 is TGTGCCAGCAGCTTTGGGCCCACCGGGGAAACAGATACGCAGTATTTT.

The CDR3 loop is CASSSLLRGRETQYF. Here the CDR3 DNA reads TGTGCCAGCAGTTCTTTATTGAGGGGGCGGGAGACCCAGTACTTC. The chain recombines TRBV28 with TRBJ2-5; 7 bases align to TRBD1. With V trimmed by 4 bases and J by 5 bases, 10 bases remained unmatched. The germline CDR1 and CDR2 sequences are MDHEN and SYDVKM. The CDR3 is 15 amino acids.